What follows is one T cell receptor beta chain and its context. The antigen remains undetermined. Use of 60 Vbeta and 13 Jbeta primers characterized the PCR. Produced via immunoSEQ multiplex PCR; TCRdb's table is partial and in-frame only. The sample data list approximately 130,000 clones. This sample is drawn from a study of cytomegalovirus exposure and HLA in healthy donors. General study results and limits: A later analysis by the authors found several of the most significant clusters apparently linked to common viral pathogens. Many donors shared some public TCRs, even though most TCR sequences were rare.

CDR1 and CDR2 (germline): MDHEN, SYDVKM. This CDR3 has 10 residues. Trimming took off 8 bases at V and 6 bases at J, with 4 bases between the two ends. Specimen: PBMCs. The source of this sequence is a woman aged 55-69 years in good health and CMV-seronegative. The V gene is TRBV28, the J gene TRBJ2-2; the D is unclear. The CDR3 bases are TGTGCCAGCGAGGCCGGGGAGCTGTTTTTT. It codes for CASEAGELFF.